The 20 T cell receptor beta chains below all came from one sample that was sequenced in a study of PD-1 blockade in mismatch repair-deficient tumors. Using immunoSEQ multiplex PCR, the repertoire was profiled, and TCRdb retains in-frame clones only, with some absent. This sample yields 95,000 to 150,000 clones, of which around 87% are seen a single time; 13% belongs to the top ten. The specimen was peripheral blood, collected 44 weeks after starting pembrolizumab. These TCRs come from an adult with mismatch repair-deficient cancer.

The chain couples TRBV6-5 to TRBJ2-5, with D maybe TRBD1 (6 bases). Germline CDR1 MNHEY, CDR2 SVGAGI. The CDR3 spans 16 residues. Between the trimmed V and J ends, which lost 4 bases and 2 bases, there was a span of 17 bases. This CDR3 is CASSWGSRDKQETQYF. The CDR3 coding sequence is TGTGCCAGCAGTTGGGGAAGCCGGGACAAGCAAGAGACCCAGTACTTC.

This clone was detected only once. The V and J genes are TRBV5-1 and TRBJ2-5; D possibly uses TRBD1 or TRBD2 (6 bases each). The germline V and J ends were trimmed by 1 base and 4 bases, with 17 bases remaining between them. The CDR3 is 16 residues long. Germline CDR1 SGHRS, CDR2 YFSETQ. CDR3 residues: CASSLPGAAGLETQYF. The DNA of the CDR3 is TGCGCCAGCAGCTTGCCGGGGGCCGCTGGACTAGAGACCCAGTACTTC.

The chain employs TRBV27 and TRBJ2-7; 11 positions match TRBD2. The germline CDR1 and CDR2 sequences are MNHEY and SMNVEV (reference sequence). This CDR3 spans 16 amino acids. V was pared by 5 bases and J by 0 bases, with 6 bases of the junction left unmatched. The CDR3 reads CASSPIAGGSSYEQYF. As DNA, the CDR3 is TGTGCCAGCAGTCCAATAGCGGGAGGGAGCTCCTACGAGCAGTACTTC.

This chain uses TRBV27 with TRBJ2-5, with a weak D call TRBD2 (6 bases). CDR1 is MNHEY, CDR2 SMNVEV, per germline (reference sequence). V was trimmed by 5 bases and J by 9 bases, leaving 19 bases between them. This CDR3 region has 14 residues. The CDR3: CASSAPGASRAQYF. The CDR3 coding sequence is TGTGCCAGCAGTGCCCCGGGAGCCTCCCGGGCCCAGTACTTC.

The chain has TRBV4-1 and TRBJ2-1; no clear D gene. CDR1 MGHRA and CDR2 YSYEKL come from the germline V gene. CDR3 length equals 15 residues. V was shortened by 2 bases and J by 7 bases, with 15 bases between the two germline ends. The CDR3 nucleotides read TGCGCCAGCAGCCAACCCAAGACCGTGTGGAATGAGCAGTTCTTC. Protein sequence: CASSQPKTVWNEQFF.

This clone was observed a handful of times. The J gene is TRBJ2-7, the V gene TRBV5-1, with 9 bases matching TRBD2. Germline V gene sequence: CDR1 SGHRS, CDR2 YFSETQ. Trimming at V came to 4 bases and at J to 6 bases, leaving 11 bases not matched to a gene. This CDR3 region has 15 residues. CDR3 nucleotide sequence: TGCGCCAGCAGCGCCCTTGTGTCAGCGGGAGGCGAGCAGTACTTC. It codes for CASSALVSAGGEQYF.

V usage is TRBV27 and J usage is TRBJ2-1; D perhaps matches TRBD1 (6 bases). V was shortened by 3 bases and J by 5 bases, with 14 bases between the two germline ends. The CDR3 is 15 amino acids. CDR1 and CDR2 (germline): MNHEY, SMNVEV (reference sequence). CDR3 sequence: CASSFGPGTNNEQFF. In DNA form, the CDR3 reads TGTGCCAGCAGTTTTGGTCCAGGGACAAACAATGAGCAGTTCTTC.

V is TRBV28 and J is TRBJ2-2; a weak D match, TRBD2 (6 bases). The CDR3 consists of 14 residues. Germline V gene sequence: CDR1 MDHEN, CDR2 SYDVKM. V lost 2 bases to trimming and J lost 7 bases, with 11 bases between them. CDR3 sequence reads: CASSLGGMDGELFF. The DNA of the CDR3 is TGTGCCAGCAGTTTAGGGGGGATGGACGGGGAGCTGTTTTTT.

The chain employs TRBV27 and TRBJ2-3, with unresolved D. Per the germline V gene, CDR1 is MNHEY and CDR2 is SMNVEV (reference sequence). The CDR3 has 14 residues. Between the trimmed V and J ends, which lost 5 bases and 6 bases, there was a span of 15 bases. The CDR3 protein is CASSLQSEADTQYF. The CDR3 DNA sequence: TGTGCCAGCAGTCTACAATCAGAGGCGGATACGCAGTATTTT.

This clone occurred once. In nucleotides, the CDR3 is TGTGCCAGCAGCTTGGTATTCGGCTTCTCCTACGAGCAGTACTTC. Protein: CASSLVFGFSYEQYF. The rearrangement links TRBV5-5 to TRBJ2-7, with D unclear. V was trimmed by 0 bases and J by 0 bases, leaving 10 bases between them. CDR1 SGHKS and CDR2 YYEKEE come from the germline V gene (reference sequence). The CDR3 consists of 15 residues.

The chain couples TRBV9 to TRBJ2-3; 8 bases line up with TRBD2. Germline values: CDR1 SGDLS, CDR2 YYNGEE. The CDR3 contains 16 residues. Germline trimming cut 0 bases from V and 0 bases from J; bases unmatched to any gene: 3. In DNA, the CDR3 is TGTGCCAGCAGCGTAGAACTAGCGGTTAGCACAGATACGCAGTATTTT. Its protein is CASSVELAVSTDTQYF.

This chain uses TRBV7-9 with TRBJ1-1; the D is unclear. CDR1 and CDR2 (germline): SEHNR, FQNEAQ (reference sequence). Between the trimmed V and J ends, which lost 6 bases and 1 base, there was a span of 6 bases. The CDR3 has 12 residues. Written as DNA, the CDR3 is TGTGCCAGCAGTAAAGGGAACACTGAAGCTTTCTTT. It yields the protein CASSKGNTEAFF.

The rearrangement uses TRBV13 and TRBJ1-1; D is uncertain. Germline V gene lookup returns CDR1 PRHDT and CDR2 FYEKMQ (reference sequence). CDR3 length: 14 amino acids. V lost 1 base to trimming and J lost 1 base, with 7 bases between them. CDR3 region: CASSLAGKNTEAFF. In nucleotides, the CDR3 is TGTGCCAGCAGCTTAGCGGGGAAGAACACTGAAGCTTTCTTT.

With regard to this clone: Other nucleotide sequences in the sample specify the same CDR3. The CDR3 spells CASSSGETQYF. The CDR3 DNA reads as TGTGCCAGCAGCTCCGGGGAGACCCAGTACTTC. This chain joins TRBV5-6 and TRBJ2-5; no clear D gene. The V end was cut by 3 bases, the J end by 5 bases, with 5 bases between. The CDR3 covers 11 residues. Germline CDR1 SGHDT, CDR2 YYEEEE.

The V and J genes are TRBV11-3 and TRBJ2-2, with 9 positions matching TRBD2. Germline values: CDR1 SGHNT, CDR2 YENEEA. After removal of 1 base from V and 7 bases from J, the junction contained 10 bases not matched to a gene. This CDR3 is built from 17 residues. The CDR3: CASSLVSGRAVYGELFF. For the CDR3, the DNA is TGTGCCAGCAGCTTAGTTAGCGGGAGAGCCGTATACGGGGAGCTGTTTTTT.

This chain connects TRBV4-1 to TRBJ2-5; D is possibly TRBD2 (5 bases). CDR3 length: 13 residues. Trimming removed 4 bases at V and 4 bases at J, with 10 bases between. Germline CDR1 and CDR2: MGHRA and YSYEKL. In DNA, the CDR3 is TGCGCCAGCAGCCTAGGAGGCAGAGAGACCCAGTACTTC. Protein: CASSLGGRETQYF.

This chain's CDR3 is CASSPGGQGYEQYF. The CDR3 DNA sequence: TGTGCCAGCAGTCCGGGAGGACAGGGTTACGAGCAGTACTTC. The rearrangement uses TRBV28 and TRBJ2-7, with D perhaps matching TRBD1 (8 bases). The CDR3 consists of 14 residues. The V gene's germline CDR1 is MDHEN and CDR2 SYDVKM. V shed 5 bases and J shed 4 bases, with 15 bases lying between them.

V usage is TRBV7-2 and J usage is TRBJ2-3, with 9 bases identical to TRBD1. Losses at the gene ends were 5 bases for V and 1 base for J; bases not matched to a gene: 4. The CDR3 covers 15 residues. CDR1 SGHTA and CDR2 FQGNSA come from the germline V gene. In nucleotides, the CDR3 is TGTGCCAGCAGCCAGAGGACAGGGGGCACAGATACGCAGTATTTT. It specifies CASSQRTGGTDTQYF.

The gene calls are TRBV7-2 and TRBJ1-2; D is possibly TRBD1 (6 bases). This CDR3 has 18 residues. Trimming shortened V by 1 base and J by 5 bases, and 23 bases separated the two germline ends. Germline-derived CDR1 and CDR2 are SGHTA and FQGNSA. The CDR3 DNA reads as TGTGCCAGCAGCTTAGTCGGATCTCCGGAAGGGGGTAGATATGGCTACACCTTC. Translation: CASSLVGSPEGGRYGYTF.

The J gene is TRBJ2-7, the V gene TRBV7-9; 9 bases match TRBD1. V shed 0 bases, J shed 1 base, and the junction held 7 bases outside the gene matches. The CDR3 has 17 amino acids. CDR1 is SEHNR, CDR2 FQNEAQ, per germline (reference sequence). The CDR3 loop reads CASSLAVGGTGSYEQYF. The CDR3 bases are TGTGCCAGCAGCTTAGCTGTAGGGGGGACAGGGTCCTACGAGCAGTACTTC. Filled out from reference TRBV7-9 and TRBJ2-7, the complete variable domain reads DTGVSQNPRHKITKRGQNVTFRCDPISEHNRLYWYRQTLGQGPEFLTYFQNEAQLEKSRLLSDRFSAERPKGSFSTLEIQRTEQGDSAMYLCASSLAVGGTGSYEQYFGPGTRLTVT.